This TCR beta chain stems from a study of spatial heterogeneity in lung cancer. About the research overall: Alpha-chain detections were consistently fewer than beta-chain detections among the sequences.

TCR cDNA molecules each had a unique molecular identifier. Using its own MiXCR run on the 5' RACE reads, TCRdb lists one record per CDR3 protein. The repertoire holds almost 3,000 distinct CDR3 sequences, with roughly 7% as singletons. The CDR3 contains 16 residues. CDR1 is SGHTA and CDR2 is FQGNSA in the germline V gene. The V end lost 1 base, the J end lost 2 bases, and 12 bases lay between the germline ends. This clonotype is medium-sized by share. Its matching antigen is unknown. Findings and limits, study-wide: Expanded intratumoral alpha and beta TCR counts tracked tumor mutation counts.

Sample time point: sample taken at primary tumor resection. Samples came from 70 to 80 TRACERx patients with untreated early-stage lung cancer. The sequencing here drew on lung tumor tissue, taken at surgery. The sequence derives from a female donor with early-stage non-small cell lung cancer. The chain employs TRBV7-2 and TRBJ1-3, with D unclear. DNA of the CDR3: TGTGCCAGCAGCTTAGGCCCCGGGCGCGCTGGAAACACCATATATTTT. It translates to CASSLGPGRAGNTIYF.